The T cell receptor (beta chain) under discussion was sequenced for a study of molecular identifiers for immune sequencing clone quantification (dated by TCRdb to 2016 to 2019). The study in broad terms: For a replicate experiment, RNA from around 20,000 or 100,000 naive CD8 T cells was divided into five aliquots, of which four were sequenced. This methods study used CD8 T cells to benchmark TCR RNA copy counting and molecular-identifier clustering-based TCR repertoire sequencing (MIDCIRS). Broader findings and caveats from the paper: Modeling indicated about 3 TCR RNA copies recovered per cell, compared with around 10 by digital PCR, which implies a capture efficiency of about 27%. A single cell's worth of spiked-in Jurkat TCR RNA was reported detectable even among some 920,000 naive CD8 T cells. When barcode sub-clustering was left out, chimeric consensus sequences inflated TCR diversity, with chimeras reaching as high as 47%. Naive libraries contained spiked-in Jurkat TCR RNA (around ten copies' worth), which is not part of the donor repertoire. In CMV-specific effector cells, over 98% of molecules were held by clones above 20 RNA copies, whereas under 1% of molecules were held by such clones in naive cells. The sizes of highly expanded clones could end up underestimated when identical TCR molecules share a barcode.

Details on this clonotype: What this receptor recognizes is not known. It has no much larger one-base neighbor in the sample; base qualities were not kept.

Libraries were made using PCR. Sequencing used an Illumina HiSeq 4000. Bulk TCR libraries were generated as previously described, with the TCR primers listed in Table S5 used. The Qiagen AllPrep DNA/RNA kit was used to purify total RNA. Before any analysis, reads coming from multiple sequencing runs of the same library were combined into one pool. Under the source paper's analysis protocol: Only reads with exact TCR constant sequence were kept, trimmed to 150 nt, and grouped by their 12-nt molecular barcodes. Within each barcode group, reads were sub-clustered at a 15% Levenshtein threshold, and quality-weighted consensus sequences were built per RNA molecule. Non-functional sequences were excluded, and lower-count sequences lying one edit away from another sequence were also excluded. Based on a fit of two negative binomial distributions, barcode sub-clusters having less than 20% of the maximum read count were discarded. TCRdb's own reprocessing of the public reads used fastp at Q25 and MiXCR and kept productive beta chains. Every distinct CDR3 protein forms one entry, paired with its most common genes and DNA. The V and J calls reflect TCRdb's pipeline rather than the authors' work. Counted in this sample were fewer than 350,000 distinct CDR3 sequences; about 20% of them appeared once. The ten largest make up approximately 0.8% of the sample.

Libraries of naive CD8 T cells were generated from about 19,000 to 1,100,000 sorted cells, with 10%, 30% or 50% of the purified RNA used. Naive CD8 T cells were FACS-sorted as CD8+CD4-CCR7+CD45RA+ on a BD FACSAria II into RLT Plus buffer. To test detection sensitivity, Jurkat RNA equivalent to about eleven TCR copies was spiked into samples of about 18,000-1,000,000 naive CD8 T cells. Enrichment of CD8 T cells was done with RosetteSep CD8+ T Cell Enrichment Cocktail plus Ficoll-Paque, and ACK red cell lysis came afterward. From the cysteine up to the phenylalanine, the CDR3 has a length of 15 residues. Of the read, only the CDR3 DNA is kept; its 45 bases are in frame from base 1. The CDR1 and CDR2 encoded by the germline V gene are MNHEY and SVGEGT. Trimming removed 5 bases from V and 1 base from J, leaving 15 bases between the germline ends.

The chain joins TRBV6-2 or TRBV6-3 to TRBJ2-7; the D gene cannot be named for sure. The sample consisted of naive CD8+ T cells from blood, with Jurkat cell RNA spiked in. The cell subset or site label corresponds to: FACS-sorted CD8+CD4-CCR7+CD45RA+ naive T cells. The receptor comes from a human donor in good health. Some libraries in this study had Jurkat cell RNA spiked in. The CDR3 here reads CASSDPFESSYEQYF. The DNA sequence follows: TGTGCCAGCAGTGACCCCTTTGAATCTTCCTACGAGCAGTACTTC.